These 24 T cell receptor beta chains were all obtained from the same sample, sequenced in a study of cytomegalovirus exposure and HLA in healthy donors. Use of 60 Vbeta and 13 Jbeta primers characterized the PCR. Sequencing used immunoSEQ multiplex PCR; TCRdb keeps in-frame clones, though not all of them. The sample lists around 170,000 clones, about 85% seen once, with roughly 1.4% in the top ten. What was sequenced was PBMCs. The receptors stem from a man between 45 and 60 years old in good health and CMV-seropositive.

The chain uses TRBV7-9 and TRBJ2-1; 9 nucleotides align to TRBD2. The V and J ends lost 9 bases and 2 bases, in that order; junction bases with no gene match: 5. Germline assignment: CDR1 SEHNR and CDR2 FQNEAQ (reference sequence). There are 14 residues in the CDR3. CDR3 in amino acids: CASSGGPTYNEQFF. The CDR3 DNA sequence: TGTGCCAGTAGCGGGGGCCCTACCTACAATGAGCAGTTCTTC. The complete variable domain, with remaining parts taken from reference TRBV7-9 and TRBJ2-1, reads DTGVSQNPRHKITKRGQNVTFRCDPISEHNRLYWYRQTLGQGPEFLTYFQNEAQLEKSRLLSDRFSAERPKGSFSTLEIQRTEQGDSAMYLCASSGGPTYNEQFFGPGTRLTVL.

The V call is TRBV21-1, the J call TRBJ2-7; TRBD2, the D gene given by the table, was not confirmed from the DNA. TRBV21-1 represents a pseudogene. This CDR3 is built from 18 residues. The DNA of the CDR3 is TGTGCCAGCAGCAAAGGGGAGACTAAGCGAATTAACTCCTACGAGCAGTACTTC. Translating gives CASSKGETKRINSYEQYF.

The chain uses TRBV27 and TRBJ2-3; TRBD1 matches at 9 bases. Germline-derived CDR1 and CDR2 are MNHEY and SMNVEV (reference sequence). This CDR3 has 14 amino acids. V trimming: 3 bases; J trimming: 4 bases; junction bases outside the gene matches: 2. CDR3 amino acids: CASSFTGGPDTQYF. The CDR3 region has the DNA TGTGCCAGCAGTTTCACAGGGGGCCCAGATACGCAGTATTTT.

A remark on this clone: The junction does not match germline at one end; this may be a read error. The chain links TRBV7-3 to TRBJ2-2; 8 bases match TRBD2. Germline V gene sequence: CDR1 SGHTA, CDR2 FQGTGA. This CDR3 spans 16 amino acids. The CDR3 nucleotides read TGTGCCAGCAGCCAAAAAGCGGGGGCCGGCACCGGGGGGCTGTTTTTT. Protein product: CASSQKAGAGTGGLFF.

The CDR3 DNA reads as TGTGCCAGCAGCACGGACAGGGGACCCTCACCCCTCCACTTT. Its translation is CASSTDRGPSPLHF. The chain combines TRBV6-5 with TRBJ1-6, with TRBD1 identical over 9 bases. This CDR3 contains 14 residues. Trimming cost V 6 bases and J 10 bases; bases outside gene matches: 7. Germline V lookup: CDR1 MNHEY, CDR2 SVGAGI.

The chain carries TRBV9 and TRBJ2-7; TRBD2 is a possible D gene (6 bases). V dropped 0 bases and J dropped 5 bases, with 9 bases sitting between them. CDR1 is SGDLS, CDR2 YYNGEE, per germline. The CDR3 consists of 13 residues. CDR3 DNA: TGTGCCAGCAGCGTAGCGGGAGCGGACGAGCAGTACTTC. Translated, it gives CASSVAGADEQYF.

This clone was detected only a few times. J is TRBJ1-1 and V is TRBV5-8; a weak D match, TRBD1 (5 bases). CDR3 size: 14 residues. CDR1 and CDR2 from the germline V gene are SGHTS and YDEGEE. The ends were cut back, 4 bases at V and 5 bases at J, with 15 bases in the middle. The CDR3, as DNA: TGTGCCAGCAGCACCGCAGGGTATTCAACTGAAGCTTTCTTT. Protein: CASSTAGYSTEAFF. The full variable domain, rest sourced from reference TRBV5-8 and TRBJ1-1, is EAGVTQSPTHLIKTRGQQATLRCSPISGHTSVYWYQQALGLGLQFLLWYDEGEERNRGNFPPRFSGRQFPNYSSELNVNALELEDSALYLCASSTAGYSTEAFFGQGTRLTVV.

The gene calls are TRBV28 and TRBJ1-4, with D unclear. The germline CDR1 and CDR2 sequences are MDHEN and SYDVKM. V was pared by 1 base and J by 10 bases, with 4 bases between. The CDR3 has 11 amino acids. This chain's CDR3 is CASSLSGKLFF. The DNA of the CDR3 is TGTGCCAGCAGTTTATCAGGAAAACTGTTTTTT.

The rearrangement uses TRBV14 and TRBJ1-3; 9 nucleotides match TRBD1. This CDR3 contains 17 residues. Per germline, CDR1 SGHDN and CDR2 FVKESK. J was trimmed by 3 bases and V by 4 bases; bases with no gene match: 10. The CDR3 DNA reads TGTGCCAGCAGCCGCGGACAGGGGAGGCATTATGGAAACACCATATATTTT. The encoded protein is CASSRGQGRHYGNTIYF.

This clone was seen a single time. The V and J genes are TRBV2 and TRBJ2-1; 13 bases agree with TRBD2. The CDR3 has 15 residues. Germline-derived CDR1 and CDR2 are SNHLY and FYNNEI. V lost 6 bases and J lost 5; bases outside the gene matches: 4. The CDR3 reads CASRTLAGGNNEQFF. CDR3 DNA: TGTGCCAGCAGGACACTAGCGGGGGGGAACAATGAGCAGTTCTTC. The full variable domain, in which reference TRBV2 and TRBJ2-1 provide the parts outside the CDR3, is EPEVTQTPSHQVTQMGQEVILRCVPISNHLYFYWYRQILGQKVEFLVSFYNNEISEKSEIFDDQFSVERPDGSNFTLKIRSTKLEDSAMYFCASRTLAGGNNEQFFGPGTRLTVL.

This chain joins TRBV4-2 and TRBJ1-5; D may be TRBD1 (5 bases). Trimming stripped 1 base from V and 4 bases from J, with 14 bases between. Per germline, CDR1 LGHNA and CDR2 YNFKEQ. This CDR3 has 16 amino acids. CDR3 bases: TGTGCCAGCAGCCAAGGGGGGGGACGGCCTAATCAGCCCCAGCATTTT. Translation gives CASSQGGGRPNQPQHF.

Here the CDR3 reads CAWSLGTGISNQPQHF. The CDR3 DNA reads TGTGCCTGGAGTCTAGGGACAGGGATTAGCAATCAGCCCCAGCATTTT. The chain has TRBV30 and TRBJ1-5; 9 bases align to TRBD1. Losses at the gene ends were 2 bases for V and 0 bases for J; bases not matched to a gene: 5. Germline values: CDR1 GTSNPN, CDR2 SVGIG (reference sequence). The CDR3 length is 16 residues. Filled out from reference TRBV30 and TRBJ1-5, the complete variable domain reads SQTIHQWPATLVQPVGSPLSLECTVEGTSNPNLYWYRQAAGRGLQLLFYSVGIGQISSEVPQNLSASRPQDRQFILSSKKLLLSDSGFYLCAWSLGTGISNQPQHFGDGTRLSIL.

The chain couples TRBV7-2 to TRBJ2-1; D gene ambiguous. V was trimmed by 1 base and J by 4 bases, leaving 14 bases between them. The CDR3 sequence is 16 residues long. CDR1 is SGHTA and CDR2 is FQGNSA in the germline V gene. CDR3 sequence: CASSLGSGSEYNEQFF. CDR3 bases: TGTGCCAGCAGCTTAGGAAGTGGCTCTGAATACAATGAGCAGTTCTTC.

This chain connects TRBV19 to TRBJ2-1; tentatively, D is TRBD1 (6 bases). V was clipped by 5 bases and J by 6 bases, with 14 bases between them. The length of the CDR3 is 14 residues. CDR1 LNHDA and CDR2 SQIVND come from the germline V gene (reference sequence). The chain's CDR3 is CASSVTGFGNEQFF. The CDR3 region has the DNA TGTGCCAGTAGTGTTACAGGGTTTGGCAATGAGCAGTTCTTC.

DNA for the CDR3: TGTGCCAGCAGCGTAGTAGCCTCTGGGGCCAACGTCCTGACTTTC. It encodes CASSVVASGANVLTF. The rearrangement links TRBV9 to TRBJ2-6; D is undetermined. CDR1 and CDR2 from the germline V gene are SGDLS and YYNGEE. This CDR3 has 15 amino acids. V lost 0 bases, J lost 0 bases, and 4 bases lay in between.

This rearrangement joins TRBV14 to TRBJ2-7; the match to TRBD1 covers 9 bases. This CDR3 has 14 amino acids. Germline CDR1 reads SGHDN; CDR2 reads FVKESK. Germline trimming cut 8 bases from V and 1 base from J; bases unmatched to any gene: 6. CDR3: CASRRTGASYEQYF. CDR3 DNA: TGTGCCAGCCGAAGGACAGGGGCTTCCTACGAGCAGTACTTC.

V usage is TRBV9 and J usage is TRBJ2-1; 10 bases line up with TRBD2. Germline trimming cut 4 bases from V and 5 bases from J; bases unmatched to any gene: 9. Per germline, CDR1 SGDLS and CDR2 YYNGEE. This CDR3 contains 16 residues. In nucleotides, the CDR3 is TGTGCCAGCAGCCCTTTAGCGGGGGGCGGGCACAATGAGCAGTTCTTC. Its protein is CASSPLAGGGHNEQFF.

This chain joins TRBV7-3 and TRBJ2-5, with 12 bases that match TRBD2. The ends lost 2 bases at V and 2 bases at J; junction bases unmatched: 6. CDR3 size: 17 residues. Germline V gene sequence: CDR1 SGHTA, CDR2 FQGTGA. CDR3 nucleotide sequence: TGTGCCAGCAGCTTAGGTAAGCTAGCGGGGGGGCAAGAGACCCAGTACTTC. It encodes CASSLGKLAGGQETQYF.

The rearrangement uses TRBV6-5 and TRBJ2-1; 11 nucleotides align to TRBD2. The CDR3 totals 15 residues. V was pared by 6 bases and J by 7 bases, with 8 bases of the junction left unmatched. The germline V gene has CDR1 MNHEY and CDR2 SVGAGI. The DNA of the CDR3 is TGTGCCAGCAGGGCAGGGACTAGCGGAATAAATGAGCAGTTCTTC. Translation: CASRAGTSGINEQFF.

This clone was seen just once. The chain is built from TRBV4-3 and TRBJ2-2; D is unresolved. The CDR3 is made up of 14 amino acids. Per the germline V gene, CDR1 is LGHNA and CDR2 is YSLEER. The V and J ends lost 6 bases and 1 base respectively, with 9 bases between them. The CDR3 DNA reads as TGCGCCAGCAGTGGGCCCCTGAACACCGGGGAGCTGTTTTTT. The encoded protein is CASSGPLNTGELFF.

This rearrangement joins TRBV11-2 to TRBJ1-2; D is undetermined. CDR1 SGHAT and CDR2 FQNNGV come from the germline V gene. The CDR3 contains 13 residues. V dropped 0 bases and J dropped 5 bases, with 7 bases sitting between them. CDR3 bases: TGTGCCAGCAGCTTAGACCCCCAGTATGGCTACACCTTC. It translates to CASSLDPQYGYTF.

The chain employs TRBV30 and TRBJ2-2; TRBD2 matches 13 bases. The germline CDR1 and CDR2 sequences are GTSNPN and SVGIG (reference sequence). The CDR3 spans 14 residues. The J segment lost 7 bases and the V segment lost 7 bases, leaving 6 bases of the junction unmatched. For the CDR3, the DNA is TGTGCCTCAACTAGCGGGGGGGCCTTCGGGGAGCTGTTTTTT. This encodes CASTSGGAFGELFF.

The chain joins TRBV18 to TRBJ2-3; the D is unclear. V was shortened by 6 bases and J by 0 bases, with 4 bases between the two germline ends. The CDR3 runs 12 residues. Germline V CDR1 and CDR2: KGHSH, LQKENI. The CDR3 protein is CASSPSTDTQYF. The CDR3 DNA reads TGTGCCAGCTCTCCTAGCACAGATACGCAGTATTTT.

V is TRBV27 and J is TRBJ1-1, with D unclear. This CDR3 has 16 amino acids. Trimming cost V 5 bases and J 5 bases, with 21 bases left between them. Per germline, CDR1 MNHEY and CDR2 SMNVEV (reference sequence). CDR3 bases: TGTGCCAGCAGTGTCGCACAACTCGGGGTAGCTACTGAAGCTTTCTTT. This sequence encodes CASSVAQLGVATEAFF.